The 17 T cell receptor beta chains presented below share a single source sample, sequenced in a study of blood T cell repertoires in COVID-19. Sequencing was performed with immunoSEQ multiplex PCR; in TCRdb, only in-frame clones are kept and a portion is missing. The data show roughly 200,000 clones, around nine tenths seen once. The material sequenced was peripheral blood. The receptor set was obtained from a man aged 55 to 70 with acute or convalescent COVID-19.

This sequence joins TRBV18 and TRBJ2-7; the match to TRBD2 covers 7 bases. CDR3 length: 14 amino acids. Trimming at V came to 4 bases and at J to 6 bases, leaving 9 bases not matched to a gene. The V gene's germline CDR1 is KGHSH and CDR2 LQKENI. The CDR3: CASSLDTGGSEQYF. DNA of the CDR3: TGTGCCAGCTCACTCGACACGGGAGGCAGCGAGCAGTACTTC.

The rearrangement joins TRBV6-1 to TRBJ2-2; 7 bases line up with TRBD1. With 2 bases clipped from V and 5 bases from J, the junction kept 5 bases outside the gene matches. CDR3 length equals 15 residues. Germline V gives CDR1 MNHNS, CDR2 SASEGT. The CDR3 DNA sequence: TGTGCCAGCAGTGAATTTGACAGGGTTACCGGGGAGCTGTTTTTT. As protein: CASSEFDRVTGELFF.

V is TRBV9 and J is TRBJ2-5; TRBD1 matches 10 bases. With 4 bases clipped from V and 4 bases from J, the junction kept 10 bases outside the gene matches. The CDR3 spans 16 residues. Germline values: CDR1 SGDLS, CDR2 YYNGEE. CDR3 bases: TGTGCCAGCAGCTTGCGTGGACAGGGGGTGGCAGAGACCCAGTACTTC. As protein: CASSLRGQGVAETQYF. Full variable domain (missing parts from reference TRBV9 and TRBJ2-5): DSGVTQTPKHLITATGQRVTLRCSPRSGDLSVYWYQQSLDQGLQFLIQYYNGEERAKGNILERFSAQQFPDLHSELNLSSLELGDSALYFCASSLRGQGVAETQYFGPGTRLLVL.

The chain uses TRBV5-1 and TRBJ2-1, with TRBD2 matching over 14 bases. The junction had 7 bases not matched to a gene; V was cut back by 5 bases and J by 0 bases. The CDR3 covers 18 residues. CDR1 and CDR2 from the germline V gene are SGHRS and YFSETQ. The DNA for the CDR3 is TGCGCCAGCAGGCCGGGACTAGCGGGGGTTAGCTCCTACAATGAGCAGTTCTTC. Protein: CASRPGLAGVSSYNEQFF.

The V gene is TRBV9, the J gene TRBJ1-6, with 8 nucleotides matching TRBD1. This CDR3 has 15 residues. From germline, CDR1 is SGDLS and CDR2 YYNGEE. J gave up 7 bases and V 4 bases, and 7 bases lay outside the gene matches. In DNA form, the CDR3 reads TGTGCCAGCAGCCCCCGGACAGGGCGGAATTCACCCCTCCACTTT. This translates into CASSPRTGRNSPLHF.

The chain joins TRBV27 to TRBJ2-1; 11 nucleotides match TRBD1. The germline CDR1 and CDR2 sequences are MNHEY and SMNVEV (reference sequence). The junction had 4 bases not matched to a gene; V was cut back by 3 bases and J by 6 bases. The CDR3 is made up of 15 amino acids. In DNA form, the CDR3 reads TGTGCCAGCAGTTTGGGGACAGGGGGTTTCAATGAGCAGTTCTTC. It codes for CASSLGTGGFNEQFF.

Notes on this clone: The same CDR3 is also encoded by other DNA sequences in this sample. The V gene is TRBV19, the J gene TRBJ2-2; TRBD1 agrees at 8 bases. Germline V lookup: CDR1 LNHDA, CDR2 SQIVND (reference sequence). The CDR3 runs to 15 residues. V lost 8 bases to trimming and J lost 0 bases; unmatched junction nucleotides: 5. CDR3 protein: CASRETGANTGELFF. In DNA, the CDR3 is TGTGCCAGTCGAGAGACAGGGGCGAACACCGGGGAGCTGTTTTTT.

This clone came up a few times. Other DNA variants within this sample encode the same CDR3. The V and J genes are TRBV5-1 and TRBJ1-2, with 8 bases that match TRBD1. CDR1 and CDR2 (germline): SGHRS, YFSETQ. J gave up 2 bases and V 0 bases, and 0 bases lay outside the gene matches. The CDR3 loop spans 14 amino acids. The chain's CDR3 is CASSLGQGNYGYTF. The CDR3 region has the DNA TGCGCCAGCAGCTTGGGACAGGGGAACTATGGCTACACCTTC.

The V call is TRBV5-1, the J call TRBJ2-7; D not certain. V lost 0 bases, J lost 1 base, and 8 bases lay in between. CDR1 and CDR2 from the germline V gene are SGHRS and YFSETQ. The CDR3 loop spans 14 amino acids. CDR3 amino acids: CASSLGRISYEQYF. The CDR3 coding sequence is TGCGCCAGCAGCTTGGGGCGGATTTCCTACGAGCAGTACTTC.

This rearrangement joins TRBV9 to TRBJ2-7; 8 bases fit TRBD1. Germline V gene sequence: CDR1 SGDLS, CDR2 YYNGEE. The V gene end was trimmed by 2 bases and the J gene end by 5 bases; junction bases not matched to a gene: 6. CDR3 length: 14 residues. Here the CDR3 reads CASSVRTGNHEQYF. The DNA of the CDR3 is TGTGCCAGCAGCGTCAGGACAGGGAACCACGAGCAGTACTTC.

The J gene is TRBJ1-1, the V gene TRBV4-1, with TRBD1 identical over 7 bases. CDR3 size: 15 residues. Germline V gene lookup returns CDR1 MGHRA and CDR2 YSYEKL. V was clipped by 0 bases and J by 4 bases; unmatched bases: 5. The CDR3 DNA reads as TGCGCCAGCAGCCAAGAGGTTCAGGGGGGCACTGAAGCTTTCTTT. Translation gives CASSQEVQGGTEAFF.

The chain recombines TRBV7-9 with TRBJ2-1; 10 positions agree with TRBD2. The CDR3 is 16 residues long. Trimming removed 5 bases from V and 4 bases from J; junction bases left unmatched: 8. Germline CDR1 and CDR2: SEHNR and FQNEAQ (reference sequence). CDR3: CASSRSGGTSYNEQFF. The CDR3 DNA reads TGTGCCAGCAGCCGTAGCGGGGGGACCTCTTACAATGAGCAGTTCTTC.

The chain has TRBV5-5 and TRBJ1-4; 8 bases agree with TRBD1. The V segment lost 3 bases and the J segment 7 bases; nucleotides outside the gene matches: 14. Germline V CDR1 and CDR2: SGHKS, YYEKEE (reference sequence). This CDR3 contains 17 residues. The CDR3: CASSSTFLTGEPEKLFF. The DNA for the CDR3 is TGTGCCAGCAGCTCGACCTTCTTGACAGGGGAACCTGAAAAACTGTTTTTT.

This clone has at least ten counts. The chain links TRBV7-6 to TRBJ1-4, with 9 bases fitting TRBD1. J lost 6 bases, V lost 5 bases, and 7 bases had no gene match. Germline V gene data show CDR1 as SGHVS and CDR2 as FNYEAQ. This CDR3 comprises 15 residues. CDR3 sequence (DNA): TGTGCCAGCAGCCCACGGACAGGGGAATATGAAAAACTGTTTTTT. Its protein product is CASSPRTGEYEKLFF. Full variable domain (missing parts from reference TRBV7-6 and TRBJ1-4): GAGVSQSPRYKVTKRGQDVALRCDPISGHVSLYWYRQALGQGPEFLTYFNYEAQQDKSGLPNDRFSAERPEGSISTLTIQRTEQRDSAMYRCASSPRTGEYEKLFFGSGTQLSVL.

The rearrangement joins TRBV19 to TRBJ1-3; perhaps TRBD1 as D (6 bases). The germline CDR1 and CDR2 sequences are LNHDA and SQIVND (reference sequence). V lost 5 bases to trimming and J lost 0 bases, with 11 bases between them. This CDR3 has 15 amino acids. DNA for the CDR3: TGTGCCAGTAGTCGACGAGGGGGCTCTGGAAACACCATATATTTT. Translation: CASSRRGGSGNTIYF.

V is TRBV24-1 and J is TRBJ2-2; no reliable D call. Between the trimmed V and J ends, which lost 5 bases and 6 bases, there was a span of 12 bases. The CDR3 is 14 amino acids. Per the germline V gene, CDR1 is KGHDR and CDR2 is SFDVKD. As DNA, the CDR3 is TGTGCCACCAGTGCAGGCCCGGTGCCCGGGGAGCTGTTTTTT. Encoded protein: CATSAGPVPGELFF.

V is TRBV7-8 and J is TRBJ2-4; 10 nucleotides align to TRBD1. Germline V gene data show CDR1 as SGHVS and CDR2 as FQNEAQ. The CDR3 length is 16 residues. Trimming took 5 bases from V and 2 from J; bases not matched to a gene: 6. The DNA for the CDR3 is TGTGCCAGCAGCCGAGAGGACAGGGGGTCCAAAAACATTCAGTACTTC. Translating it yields CASSREDRGSKNIQYF.